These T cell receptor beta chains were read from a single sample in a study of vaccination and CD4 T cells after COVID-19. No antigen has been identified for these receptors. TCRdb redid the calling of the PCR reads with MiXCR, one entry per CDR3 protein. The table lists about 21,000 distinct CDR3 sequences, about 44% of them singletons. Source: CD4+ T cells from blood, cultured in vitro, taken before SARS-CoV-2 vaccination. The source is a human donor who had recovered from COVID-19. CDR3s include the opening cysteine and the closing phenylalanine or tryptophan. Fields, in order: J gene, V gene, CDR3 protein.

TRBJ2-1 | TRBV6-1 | CASRGGQGSYNEQFF
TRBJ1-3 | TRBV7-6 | CASSPRHGVISGNTIYF
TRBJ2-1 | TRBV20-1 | CSARVPPGLAGGSSYNEQFF
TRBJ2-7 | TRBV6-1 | CASIFAAFGEQYF
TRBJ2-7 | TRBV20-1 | CSARDGGRPLYEQYF
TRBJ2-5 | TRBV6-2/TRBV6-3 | CASNDKGGQETQYF
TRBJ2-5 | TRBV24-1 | CATSDQTSGGQETQYF
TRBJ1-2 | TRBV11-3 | CASSSYVGGASYGYTF
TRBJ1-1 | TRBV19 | CATGQSMNTEAFF
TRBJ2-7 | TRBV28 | CASTHPGVSSYEQYF
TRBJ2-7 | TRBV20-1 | CSALRTSSYEQYF
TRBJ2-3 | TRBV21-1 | CASSKRRAETAADTQYF
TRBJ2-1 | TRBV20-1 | CSARDLRQGAYNEQFF
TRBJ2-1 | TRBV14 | CASSQDRLAGFDEQFF
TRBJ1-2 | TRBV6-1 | CASRLGQGVYGYTF
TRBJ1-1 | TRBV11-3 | CASSLTGKNTEAFF
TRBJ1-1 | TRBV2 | CASIRQLGNTEAFF
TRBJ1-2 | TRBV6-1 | CASTPNYRDGYTF
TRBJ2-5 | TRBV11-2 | CASSSRTAEETQYF
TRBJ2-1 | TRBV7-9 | CASSLTLGPSAYNEQFF
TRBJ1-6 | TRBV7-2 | CASSLAGQMGQSSYNSPLHF
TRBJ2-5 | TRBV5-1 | CASSSTSGRIETQYF
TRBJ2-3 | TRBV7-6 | CASSLEGQGTDTQYF
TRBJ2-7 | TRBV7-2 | CASSLDSGDSPYEQYF
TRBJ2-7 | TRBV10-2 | CASRGPASSYEQYF
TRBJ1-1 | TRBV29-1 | CSVVTGMGTEAFF
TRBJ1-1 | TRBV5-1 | CASSLIGNTEAFF
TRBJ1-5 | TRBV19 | CASTVDRVQPQHF
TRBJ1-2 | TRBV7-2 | CASSSRQGTGYTF
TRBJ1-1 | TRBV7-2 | CASTIDRGTEAFF
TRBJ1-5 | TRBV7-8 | CASSYGAGDQPQHF